A selection of T cell receptor beta chains follows, all from one sample in a study of T-cell reconstitution after alpha-beta-depleted transplantation in children. One entry per CDR3 protein results from TCRdb running MiXCR on the PCR reads. The table lists around 580,000 distinct CDR3 sequences, 25% to 30% of them singletons. The input for sequencing was PBMCs, taken before TCRalphabeta/CD19-depleted stem cell transplant. The receptors come from a boy younger than two with Wiskott-Aldrich syndrome, due to receive a stem cell transplant. Each CDR3 is given with its conserved first and last residue. The D gene is left open where the match is weak. Size is stated for part of the rows, as once, few or many counts, or as a class when the clone is expanded.

V gene	J gene	clone size	D gene	CDR3 protein	CDR3 DNA
TRBV20-1	TRBJ2-7	once	TRBD2	CSASRVAGGPGEQYF	TGCAGTGCTAGTCGGGTAGCGGGAGGGCCCGGGGAGCAGTACTTC
TRBV20-1	TRBJ1-2	few	TRBD1	CSARDVRGQGYTF	TGCAGTGCTAGAGATGTTAGGGGGCAGGGCTACACCTTC
TRBV5-1	TRBJ1-5	few	.	CASSSGEYNQPQHF	TGCGCCAGCAGTTCAGGGGAATACAATCAGCCCCAGCATTTT
TRBV15	TRBJ1-4	.	.	CATSRELANEKLFF	TGTGCCACCAGCAGGGAGTTGGCTAATGAAAAACTGTTTTTT
TRBV6-5	TRBJ2-3	.	.	CASSYSPRYTQYF	TGTGCCAGCAGTTACTCCCCTAGATATACGCAGTATTTT
TRBV27	TRBJ1-6	few	.	CASSRRVEYNSPLHF	TGTGCCAGCAGCCGCAGGGTGGAGTATAATTCACCCCTCCACTTT
TRBV27	TRBJ2-3	.	.	CASRVTVSTDTQYF	TGTGCCAGCAGGGTGACAGTTAGCACAGATACGCAGTATTTT
TRBV7-2	TRBJ1-1	few	.	CASSLGSRGTEAFF	TGTGCCAGCAGCTTAGGCAGCAGGGGCACTGAAGCTTTCTTT
TRBV5-1	TRBJ1-4	.	.	CASSFLEGGKTNEKLFF	TGCGCCAGCAGCTTCCTGGAAGGCGGCAAAACGAATGAAAAACTGTTTTTT
TRBV5-1	TRBJ2-7	few	.	CASSLVITGSHEQYF	TGCGCCAGCAGCTTGGTTATAACAGGGTCTCACGAGCAGTACTTC
TRBV4-2	TRBJ2-1	few	TRBD2	CASSQASGRAYNEQFF	TGTGCCAGCAGCCAAGCTAGCGGGAGGGCCTACAATGAGCAGTTCTTC
TRBV28	TRBJ2-3	.	.	CAIGTDTQYF	TGTGCCATCGGCACAGATACGCAGTATTTT
TRBV7-2	TRBJ2-1	.	.	CASSLWTVNEQFF	TGTGCCAGCAGCTTATGGACTGTGAATGAGCAGTTCTTC
TRBV5-1	TRBJ2-7	few	TRBD1	CASSLEGAVYEQYF	TGCGCCAGCAGCTTGGAGGGGGCGGTCTACGAGCAGTACTTC
TRBV6-2/TRBV6-3	TRBJ2-2	.	TRBD2	CASSRLAGYGELFF	TGTGCCAGCAGCCGACTAGCGGGATACGGGGAGCTGTTTTTT
TRBV10-3	TRBJ2-1	.	TRBD2	CAISGPGLAGDGSNEQFF	TGTGCCATCAGTGGCCCGGGACTAGCGGGAGACGGTAGCAATGAGCAGTTCTTC
TRBV20-1	TRBJ2-7	.	.	CSARSPGIQSEQYF	TGCAGTGCTAGATCCCCCGGGATACAGTCCGAGCAGTACTTC
TRBV5-1	TRBJ2-1	few	TRBD2	CASSLGLAGEFYNEQFF	TGCGCCAGCAGCTTGGGACTAGCGGGAGAGTTCTACAATGAGCAGTTCTTC
TRBV5-1	TRBJ2-1	.	.	CASSLGLTSSYNEQFF	TGCGCCAGCAGCTTGGGGCTCACGAGCTCCTACAATGAGCAGTTCTTC
TRBV28	TRBJ2-3	.	TRBD1	CAIRGQTGGANTQYF	TGTGCCATCCGGGGACAGACAGGGGGCGCAAATACGCAGTATTTT
TRBV5-6	TRBJ2-2	.	.	CASSSRIVTRTGELFF	TGTGCCAGCAGTTCCCGCATAGTGACGCGCACCGGGGAGCTGTTTTTT
TRBV28	TRBJ1-6	.	.	CASSLLGNSPLHF	TGTGCCAGCAGTTTATTGGGCAATTCACCCCTCCACTTT
TRBV7-6	TRBJ2-3	.	.	CASSLDIGSRPDTQYF	TGTGCCAGCAGCTTAGATATAGGGTCTCGTCCGGATACGCAGTATTTT
TRBV6-1	TRBJ2-6	.	.	CASSPITGIVAGANVLTF	TGTGCCAGCAGCCCCATCACGGGAATAGTAGCTGGGGCCAACGTCCTGACTTTC
TRBV20-1	TRBJ2-2	.	TRBD2	CSALISSGRVTGELFF	TGCAGTGCCTTGATCAGTAGCGGGAGGGTCACCGGGGAGCTGTTTTTT
TRBV20-1	TRBJ1-5	.	.	CSAIPGGRSNQPQHF	TGCAGTGCCATACCCGGGGGAAGAAGCAATCAGCCCCAGCATTTT
TRBV20-1	TRBJ2-7	.	TRBD1	CSARPAGDRGREQYF	TGCAGTGCTAGGCCCGCCGGGGACAGGGGTCGCGAGCAGTACTTC
TRBV20-1	TRBJ2-5	few	TRBD2	CSARDPLAEETQYF	TGCAGTGCTAGAGATCCCCTAGCGGAAGAGACCCAGTACTTC
TRBV5-6	TRBJ2-1	.	TRBD1	CASSWGRQGINNEQFF	TGTGCCAGCAGCTGGGGCCGACAGGGAATAAACAATGAGCAGTTCTTC
TRBV7-2	TRBJ2-7	.	.	CASSPVSPLGPYEQYF	TGTGCCAGCAGCCCGGTTTCTCCCCTGGGACCATACGAGCAGTACTTC
TRBV12-3/TRBV12-4	TRBJ1-4	.	TRBD1	CASRPRTGGQGEKLFF	TGTGCCAGCAGACCTCGGACAGGGGGCCAGGGTGAAAAACTGTTTTTT
TRBV10-3	TRBJ2-1	.	.	CATALRSEQFF	TGTGCCACCGCGCTCCGGAGTGAGCAGTTCTTC
TRBV18	TRBJ2-7	.	.	CASSPLPGRYEQYF	TGTGCCAGCTCACCTCTTCCAGGAAGGTACGAGCAGTACTTC
TRBV5-1	TRBJ2-3	.	.	CASSSGTYGSTDTQYF	TGCGCCAGCAGCTCGGGAACGTACGGGAGCACAGATACGCAGTATTTT
TRBV7-3	TRBJ2-3	few	TRBD2	CASSKAPSGRTTDTQYF	TGTGCCAGCAGCAAAGCCCCTAGCGGGAGAACCACAGATACGCAGTATTTT
TRBV12-3/TRBV12-4	TRBJ2-1	.	TRBD2	CASSLYGTTSYNEQFF	TGTGCCAGCAGTTTATACGGGACTACCTCCTACAATGAGCAGTTCTTC
TRBV29-1	TRBJ2-2	few	.	CSVDPGTTGELFF	TGCAGCGTTGATCCGGGGACCACCGGGGAGCTGTTTTTT
TRBV30	TRBJ2-5	few	.	CACGDAAETQYF	TGTGCCTGCGGGGACGCCGCCGAGACCCAGTACTTC
TRBV4-1	TRBJ2-7	few	.	CASSQATGLPTYEQYF	TGCGCCAGCAGCCAAGCCACGGGACTTCCTACCTACGAGCAGTACTTC
TRBV28	TRBJ2-1	.	TRBD2	CASTSGLANEQFF	TGTGCCAGCACCTCTGGACTAGCCAATGAGCAGTTCTTC
TRBV28	TRBJ1-6	few	.	CASSFRGDNSPLHF	TGTGCCAGCAGTTTCCGGGGAGATAATTCACCCCTCCACTTT
TRBV20-1	TRBJ2-2	.	TRBD2	CSARVSAGAVGELFF	TGCAGTGCTAGAGTATCAGCGGGAGCCGTAGGGGAGCTGTTTTTT
TRBV20-1	TRBJ2-5	few	TRBD1	CSARHSGTGHWQTQYF	TGCAGTGCTAGACACTCCGGGACAGGGCATTGGCAGACCCAGTACTTC
TRBV3-1	TRBJ1-4	.	.	CASSLKRPTNEKLFF	TGTGCCAGCAGCCTGAAAAGGCCCACCAATGAAAAACTGTTTTTT
TRBV5-1	TRBJ2-6	few	TRBD1	CASSFIQGTGANVLTF	TGCGCCAGCAGCTTTATACAGGGGACTGGGGCCAACGTCCTGACTTTC
TRBV5-1	TRBJ2-1	.	.	CASSFRTRSSSYNEQFF	TGCGCCAGCAGCTTCAGAACACGGAGTAGCTCCTACAATGAGCAGTTCTTC
TRBV5-5	TRBJ2-1	once	TRBD2	CASSFLLAGGQEQFF	TGTGCCAGCAGCTTCTTACTAGCGGGAGGCCAGGAGCAGTTCTTC
TRBV29-1	TRBJ2-5	few	TRBD1	CSVVYRDRGRETQYF	TGCAGCGTCGTTTACCGGGACAGGGGGCGAGAGACCCAGTACTTC
TRBV11-2	TRBJ2-3	many	TRBD2	CASRASGRDTQYF	TGTGCCAGCAGGGCTAGCGGGAGGGATACGCAGTATTTT
TRBV3-1	TRBJ2-2	many	.	CASSQAPTGELFF	TGTGCCAGCAGCCAAGCACCCACCGGGGAGCTGTTTTTT
TRBV12-3/TRBV12-4	TRBJ2-4	.	.	CASSLDDVAKNIQYF	TGTGCCAGCAGTCTGGATGATGTGGCCAAAAACATTCAGTACTTC
TRBV7-3	TRBJ1-2	few	TRBD1	CASSPRTGESGGYTF	TGTGCCAGCAGCCCCCGGACAGGGGAGTCGGGTGGCTACACCTTC
TRBV7-8	TRBJ1-1	.	.	CASSLGWETEAFF	TGTGCCAGCAGCTTAGGTTGGGAGACTGAAGCTTTCTTT
TRBV20-1	TRBJ1-1	.	.	CSASSTGPFSPMNTEAFF	TGCAGTGCTAGTTCTACGGGGCCGTTTTCCCCCATGAACACTGAAGCTTTCTTT
TRBV24-1	TRBJ2-2	.	.	CATSSRSGELFF	TGTGCCACCAGCAGTAGGTCCGGGGAGCTGTTTTTT
TRBV10-2	TRBJ1-2	.	.	CASSEGFYGYGYTF	TGCGCCAGCAGTGAAGGGTTCTACGGCTATGGCTACACCTTC
TRBV9	TRBJ2-7	few	.	CASSVGTASYEQYF	TGTGCCAGCAGCGTAGGGACGGCGTCCTACGAGCAGTACTTC
TRBV11-1	TRBJ2-2	few	.	CASSTNSIGTTGELFF	TGTGCCAGCAGTACTAACTCAATAGGAACCACCGGGGAGCTGTTTTTT
TRBV9	TRBJ2-1	.	.	CASSVGQGPYNEQFF	TGTGCCAGCAGCGTAGGCCAGGGACCCTACAATGAGCAGTTCTTC